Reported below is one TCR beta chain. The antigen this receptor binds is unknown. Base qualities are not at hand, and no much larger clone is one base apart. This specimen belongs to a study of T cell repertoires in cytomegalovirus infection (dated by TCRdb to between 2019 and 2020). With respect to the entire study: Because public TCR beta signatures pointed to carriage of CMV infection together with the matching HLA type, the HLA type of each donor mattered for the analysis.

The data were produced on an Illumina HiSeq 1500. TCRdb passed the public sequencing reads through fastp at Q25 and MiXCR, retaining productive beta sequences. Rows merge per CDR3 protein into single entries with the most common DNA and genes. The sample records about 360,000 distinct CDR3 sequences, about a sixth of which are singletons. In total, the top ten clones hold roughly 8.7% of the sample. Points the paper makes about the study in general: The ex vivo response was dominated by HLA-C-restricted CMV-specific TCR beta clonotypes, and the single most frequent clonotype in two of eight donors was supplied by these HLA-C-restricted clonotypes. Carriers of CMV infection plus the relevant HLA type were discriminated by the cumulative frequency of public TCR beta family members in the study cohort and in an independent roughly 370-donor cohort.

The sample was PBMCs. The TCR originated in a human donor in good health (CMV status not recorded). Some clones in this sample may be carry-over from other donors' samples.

The CDR3 sequence is CASSELGGNYGYTF. The nucleotides are TGTGCCAGCAGCGAGCTTGGGGGAAACTATGGCTACACCTTC. The chain is assembled from TRBV11-1 and TRBJ1-2, with TRBD1 as a weak D call on 5 bases. The V and J ends are trimmed by 5 bases and 2 bases, leaving 12 bases between them. From its cysteine to its phenylalanine, the CDR3 spans 14 amino acids. CDR3 DNA is the only sequence kept; it has 42 bases, read in frame from the first base. The germline V gene (reference sequence) sets CDR1 to SGHAT and CDR2 to FQDESV.